Presented here are 29 T cell receptor beta chains from one specimen sequenced in a study of control samples from healthy donors and cancer patients. The assay was immunoSEQ multiplex PCR, and TCRdb's table has in-frame clones only and misses some. The sample comprises 150,000 to 180,000 clones, about 94% of which are singletons, and around 5.4% rests with the top ten. Sequenced material: blood. The receptors come from a man aged 35-49 years in good health.

This clone is a singleton in its sample. The chain uses TRBV28 and TRBJ1-5; D gene ambiguous. Germline V CDR1 and CDR2: MDHEN, SYDVKM. The germline V and J ends were trimmed by 4 bases and 7 bases, with 11 bases remaining between them. The CDR3 totals 13 residues. The CDR3 DNA follows: TGTGCCAGCAGTTATCGAGGTTTGCAGCCCCAGCATTTT. The encoded protein is CASSYRGLQPQHF.

The chain uses TRBV10-1 and TRBJ2-1; D gene unclear. V shed 0 bases and J shed 7 bases, with 16 bases lying between them. The CDR3 has 16 residues. The germline V gene has CDR1 WNHNN and CDR2 SYGVQD (reference sequence). The CDR3 loop reads CASSESEPELLNEQFF. The CDR3 DNA sequence: TGCGCCAGCAGTGAGTCGGAGCCAGAGCTCCTAAATGAGCAGTTCTTC.

The CDR3 loop reads CASSPGQGYEKLFF. CDR3 sequence (DNA): TGTGCCAGCAGCCCGGGACAGGGTTACGAAAAACTGTTTTTT. The J gene is TRBJ1-4, the V gene TRBV3-1 (or the pseudogene TRBV3-2), with 9 bases lining up with TRBD1. CDR3 size: 14 residues. Losses at the gene ends were 4 bases for V and 8 bases for J; bases not matched to a gene: 5. CDR1 and CDR2 from the germline V gene are LGHDT and YNNKEL (reference sequence).

The chain joins TRBV6-6 to TRBJ1-1; no clear D gene. CDR3 size: 10 residues. The V gene's germline CDR1 is MNHNY and CDR2 SVGAGI (reference sequence). The CDR3 sequence is CASFDTEAFF. The CDR3 DNA reads TGTGCATCGTTTGACACTGAAGCTTTCTTT.

The chain recombines TRBV6-5 with TRBJ2-7; 8 bases fit TRBD1. The CDR3 is 14 amino acids. The germline gives CDR1 MNHEY, CDR2 SVGAGI. With 2 bases clipped from V and 4 bases from J, the junction kept 4 bases outside the gene matches. The DNA of the CDR3 is TGTGCCAGCAGTTACAAGTACAGGGGGTACGAGCAGTACTTC. Protein: CASSYKYRGYEQYF.

V is TRBV28 and J is TRBJ2-7; D may be TRBD1 (6 bases). The CDR3 covers 15 residues. The germline V and J ends were trimmed by 1 base and 3 bases, with 13 bases remaining between them. The germline CDR1 and CDR2 sequences are MDHEN and SYDVKM. CDR3 amino acids: CASSLSPGQSYEQYF. CDR3 bases: TGTGCCAGCAGTTTATCCCCCGGACAGAGCTACGAGCAGTACTTC.

The chain couples TRBV7-2 to TRBJ2-7; D remains unclear. The germline V gene has CDR1 SGHTA and CDR2 FQGNSA. V was pared by 0 bases and J by 7 bases, with 10 bases between. This CDR3 is built from 13 residues. The CDR3 region is CASSLASPLEQYF. The CDR3, as DNA: TGTGCCAGCAGCTTAGCGTCCCCTCTAGAGCAGTACTTC.

The chain recombines TRBV30 with TRBJ1-2; unclear D gene. V lost 0 bases to trimming and J lost 4 bases, with 9 bases between them. This CDR3 contains 13 residues. Germline CDR1 is GTSNPN and CDR2 is SVGIG (reference sequence). For the CDR3, the DNA is TGTGCCTGGAGTGTAGGCAGACTCTATGGCTACACCTTC. Translating gives CAWSVGRLYGYTF.

This chain joins TRBV5-4 and TRBJ2-3; D is unresolved. V lost 0 bases and J lost 3, with 5 bases in between. The CDR3 loop spans 13 amino acids. Germline-derived CDR1 and CDR2 are SGHNT and YYREEE (reference sequence). The CDR3 loop reads CASSLVGTDTQYF. CDR3 DNA sequence: TGTGCCAGCAGCTTGGTGGGAACAGATACGCAGTATTTT. The variable domain in full, completed from reference TRBV5-4 and TRBJ2-3, reads ETGVTQSPTHLIKTRGQQVTLRCSSQSGHNTVSWYQQALGQGPQFIFQYYREEENGRGNFPPRFSGLQFPNYSSELNVNALELDDSALYLCASSLVGTDTQYFGPGTRLTVL.

The sample holds one count of this clone. The gene calls are TRBV18 and TRBJ2-3; D unclear. V was clipped by 3 bases and J by 2 bases, with 9 bases between them. The CDR3 runs 14 residues. CDR1 and CDR2 (germline): KGHSH, LQKENI. This CDR3 is CASSPWQNTDTQYF. CDR3 sequence (DNA): TGTGCCAGCTCACCGTGGCAGAACACAGATACGCAGTATTTT.

The J gene is TRBJ1-1, the V gene TRBV6-1; D gene unclear. The CDR3 extends over 15 amino acids. The V and J ends lost 2 bases and 1 base respectively, with 11 bases between them. CDR1 and CDR2 (germline): MNHNS, SASEGT. The CDR3 DNA sequence: TGTGCCAGCAGTGAATTCGACGGATCGAACACTGAAGCTTTCTTT. Translation: CASSEFDGSNTEAFF.

With respect to this clone: At one end the junction does not follow the germline gene, possibly because of a read error. The rearrangement joins TRBV6-6 to TRBJ2-5; D is possibly TRBD1 (5 bases). The CDR3 length is 13 residues. Germline V gene lookup returns CDR1 MNHNY and CDR2 SVGAGI (reference sequence). The CDR3 DNA sequence: TGTGCCAGCAGTTACTACAGGCAAGAGGCCCAGTACTTC. It specifies CASSYYRQEAQYF.

CDR3 region: CASSLDQLGSSDGYTF. The CDR3 bases are TGTGCCAGCAGCTTAGATCAATTAGGTAGCAGCGATGGCTACACCTTC. The chain uses TRBV11-2 and TRBJ1-2; D gene uncertain. The CDR3 covers 16 residues. Between the trimmed V and J ends, which lost 0 bases and 6 bases, there was a span of 17 bases. Germline V gene lookup returns CDR1 SGHAT and CDR2 FQNNGV.

This clone was counted a few times. The chain carries TRBV28 and TRBJ2-7; D is possibly TRBD1 (5 bases). Germline values: CDR1 MDHEN, CDR2 SYDVKM. CDR3 size: 12 residues. Trimming took off 6 bases at V and 2 bases at J, with 8 bases between the two ends. The CDR3 loop is CASRTVPYEQYF. The DNA of the CDR3 is TGTGCCAGCAGGACAGTGCCCTACGAGCAGTACTTC.

The chain uses TRBV12-3 or TRBV12-4 and TRBJ1-2; perhaps TRBD1 as D (5 bases). The length of the CDR3 is 13 residues. V was shortened by 4 bases and J by 7 bases, with 13 bases between the two germline ends. The CDR3 loop reads CASSSGLRSGYTF. The CDR3 nucleotides read TGTGCCAGCAGTTCGGGACTTAGGAGTGGCTACACCTTC.

This clone has only one observation. The chain uses TRBV27 and TRBJ1-2, with 10 bases identical to TRBD1. The V gene end was trimmed by 3 bases and the J gene end by 8 bases; junction bases not matched to a gene: 9. Germline-derived CDR1 and CDR2 are MNHEY and SMNVEV (reference sequence). The length of the CDR3 is 15 residues. DNA of the CDR3: TGTGCCAGCAGTTTTCGACAGGGGGCGACGGGCGGCTACACCTTC. Residues: CASSFRQGATGGYTF.

The chain joins TRBV28 to TRBJ1-2, with no clear D. The germline V gene encodes CDR1 MDHEN and CDR2 SYDVKM. With 2 bases removed from V and 3 bases from J, the gap between germline ends came to 10 bases. The CDR3 is 14 amino acids. CDR3 DNA sequence: TGTGCCAGCAGTTTAAAGCAGACCTACTATGGCTACACCTTC. Residues: CASSLKQTYYGYTF.

CDR3 loop: CASSQEAGGPHEQFF. The CDR3 DNA is TGTGCCAGCAGCCAAGAAGCGGGGGGGCCCCATGAGCAGTTCTTC. The chain couples TRBV3-1 (or the pseudogene TRBV3-2) to TRBJ2-1, with 10 bases lining up with TRBD2. The trim removed 0 bases at V and 8 bases at J, leaving 4 bases unmatched. This CDR3 is built from 15 residues. CDR1 LGHDT and CDR2 YNNKEL come from the germline V gene (reference sequence).

The count of this clone is one. The chain is built from TRBV5-1 and TRBJ2-7; D is unclear. Germline values: CDR1 SGHRS, CDR2 YFSETQ. This CDR3 spans 13 amino acids. V was clipped by 0 bases and J by 4 bases, with 8 bases between them. The CDR3 coding sequence is TGCGCCAGCAGCTTGGAACAGTTTTACGAGCAGTACTTC. Translating gives CASSLEQFYEQYF.

For the CDR3, the DNA is TGTGCCAGCAGCTTAAGGAGCAATCAGCCCCAGCATTTT. Protein sequence: CASSLRSNQPQHF. The rearrangement joins TRBV7-2 to TRBJ1-5, with unresolved D. The CDR3 spans 13 residues. Per germline, CDR1 SGHTA and CDR2 FQGNSA. The germline V and J ends were trimmed by 2 bases and 1 base, with 3 bases remaining between them.

This chain joins TRBV12-5 and TRBJ1-5, with no clear D. The CDR3 sequence is 14 residues long. Germline CDR1 LGHNT, CDR2 FRNRAP. The V end was cut by 4 bases, the J end by 6 bases, with 13 bases between. The CDR3, as DNA: TGTGCTAGTGGTTCCCTCATGGGGATTCAGCCCCAGCATTTT. Its protein is CASGSLMGIQPQHF.

The rearrangement uses TRBV11-2 and TRBJ1-4; D might be TRBD1 (5 bases). This CDR3 region has 16 residues. Trimming removed 3 bases from V and 8 bases from J, with 19 bases in between. The germline CDR1 and CDR2 sequences are SGHAT and FQNNGV. The DNA for the CDR3 is TGTGCCAGCAGCTTTACTCCAGGGACCTCTGGGGAAAAACTGTTTTTT. Translating gives CASSFTPGTSGEKLFF.

This sequence joins TRBV7-9 and TRBJ2-7, with D hard to call. Trimming removed 5 bases at V and 4 bases at J, with 9 bases between. The CDR3 sequence is 12 residues long. Per the germline V gene, CDR1 is SEHNR and CDR2 is FQNEAQ (reference sequence). CDR3 DNA sequence: TGTGCCAGCAGCAACGCCGTTTACGAGCAGTACTTC. It specifies CASSNAVYEQYF.

The V call is TRBV13, the J call TRBJ1-1; D is uncertain. CDR1 is PRHDT, CDR2 FYEKMQ, per germline (reference sequence). The V end lost 5 bases, the J end lost 10 bases, and 14 bases lay between the germline ends. The CDR3 extends over 12 amino acids. CDR3 coding DNA: TGTGCCAGCAGCAGAGGATTATTCGGAGCTTTCTTT. The encoded protein is CASSRGLFGAFF.

The chain recombines TRBV9 with TRBJ2-3; tentatively, D is TRBD1 (6 bases). The length of the CDR3 is 16 residues. Germline V gene data show CDR1 as SGDLS and CDR2 as YYNGEE. V shed 0 bases and J shed 0 bases, with 11 bases lying between them. CDR3: CASSVGTAVSTDTQYF. CDR3 bases: TGTGCCAGCAGCGTAGGGACAGCTGTTAGCACAGATACGCAGTATTTT.

The V gene is TRBV5-6, the J gene TRBJ1-2; TRBD1 is a possible D gene (5 bases). The germline V gene encodes CDR1 SGHDT and CDR2 YYEEEE. Trimming stripped 3 bases from V and 0 bases from J, with 15 bases between. The CDR3 has 16 residues. CDR3 sequence (DNA): TGTGCCAGCAGCTGGACACCCGAGAGGTCTAACTATGGCTACACCTTC. Translating it yields CASSWTPERSNYGYTF.

The V call is TRBV27, the J call TRBJ1-2; D is unclear. The CDR3 sequence is 14 residues long. V lost 6 bases and J lost 6, with 17 bases in between. Germline V gene lookup returns CDR1 MNHEY and CDR2 SMNVEV (reference sequence). The DNA for the CDR3 is TGTGCCAGCAGGGGCGGTGAGTCAAATCATGGCTACACCTTC. Protein sequence: CASRGGESNHGYTF.

The chain couples TRBV7-9 to TRBJ1-1, with D unresolved. Germline V lookup: CDR1 SEHNR, CDR2 FQNEAQ (reference sequence). Between the trimmed V and J ends, which lost 3 bases and 6 bases, there was a span of 8 bases. There are 12 residues in the CDR3. CDR3 nucleotide sequence: TGTGCCAGCAGCTTGCCGACATCTGAAGCTTTCTTT. This codes for CASSLPTSEAFF.

The chain couples TRBV5-6 to TRBJ2-7; the D gene is possibly TRBD1 (5 bases). This CDR3 region has 11 residues. Per germline, CDR1 SGHDT and CDR2 YYEEEE. Trimming left V 3 bases short and J 7 bases short, with 8 bases between. CDR3 protein: CASSSGWEQYF. DNA for the CDR3: TGTGCCAGCAGCTCAGGGTGGGAGCAGTACTTC. Supplemented by reference TRBV5-6 and TRBJ2-7, the full variable domain reads DAGVTQSPTHLIKTRGQQVTLRCSPKSGHDTVSWYQQALGQGPQFIFQYYEEEERQRGNFPDRFSGHQFPNYSSELNVNALLLGDSALYLCASSSGWEQYFGPGTRLTVT.